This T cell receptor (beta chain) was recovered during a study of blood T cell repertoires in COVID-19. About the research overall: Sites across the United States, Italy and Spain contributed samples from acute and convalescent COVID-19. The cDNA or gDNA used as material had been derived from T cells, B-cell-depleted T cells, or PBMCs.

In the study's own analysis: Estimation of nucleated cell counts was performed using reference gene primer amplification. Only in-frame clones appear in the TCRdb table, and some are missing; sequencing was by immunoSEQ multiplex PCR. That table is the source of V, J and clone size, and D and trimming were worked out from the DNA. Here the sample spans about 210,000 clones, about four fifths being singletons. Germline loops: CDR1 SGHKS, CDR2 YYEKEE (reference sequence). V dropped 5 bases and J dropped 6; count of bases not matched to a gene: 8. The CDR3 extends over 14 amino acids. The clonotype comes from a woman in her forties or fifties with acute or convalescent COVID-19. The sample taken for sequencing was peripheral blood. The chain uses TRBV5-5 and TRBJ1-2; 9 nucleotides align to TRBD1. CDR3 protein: CASSRTGEVDGYTF. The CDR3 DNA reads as TGTGCCAGCAGTCGGACAGGGGAGGTTGATGGCTACACCTTC.